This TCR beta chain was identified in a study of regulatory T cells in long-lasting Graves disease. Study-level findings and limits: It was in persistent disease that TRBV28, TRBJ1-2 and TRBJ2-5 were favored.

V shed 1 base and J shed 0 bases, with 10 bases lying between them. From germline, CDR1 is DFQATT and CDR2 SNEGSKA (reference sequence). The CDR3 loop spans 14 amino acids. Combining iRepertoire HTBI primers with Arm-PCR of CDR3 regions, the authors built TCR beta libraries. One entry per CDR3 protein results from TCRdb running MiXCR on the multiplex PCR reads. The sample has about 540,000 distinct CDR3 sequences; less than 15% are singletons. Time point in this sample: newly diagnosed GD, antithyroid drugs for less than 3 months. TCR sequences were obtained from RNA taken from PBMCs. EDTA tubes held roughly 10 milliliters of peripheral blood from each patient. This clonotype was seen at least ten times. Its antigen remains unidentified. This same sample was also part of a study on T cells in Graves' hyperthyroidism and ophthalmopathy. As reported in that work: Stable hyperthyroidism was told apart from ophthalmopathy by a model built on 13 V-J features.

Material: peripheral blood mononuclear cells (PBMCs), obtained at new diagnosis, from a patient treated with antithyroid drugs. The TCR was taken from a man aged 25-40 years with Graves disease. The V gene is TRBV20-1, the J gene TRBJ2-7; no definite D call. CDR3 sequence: CSARVPGGSYEQYF. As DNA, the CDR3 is TGCAGTGCTAGAGTCCCGGGCGGCTCCTACGAGCAGTACTTC.